The table lists the clone carrying this T cell receptor (beta chain) with many counts. TCRdb ran MiXCR on the RT-PCR reads and lists one entry per CDR3 protein. This sample has about 680,000 distinct CDR3 sequences; 14% occur once, and the top ten carry roughly 4%. Between the trimmed V and J ends, which lost 5 bases and 2 bases, there was a span of 7 bases. The CDR3 is 12 amino acids. Looked up from germline, CDR1 is SGHRS and CDR2 is YFSETQ. This clonotype was obtained from a female donor in good health, serving as a healthy control. Sample: memory CD4+ T cells from blood. The chain joins TRBV5-1 to TRBJ1-2, with D uncertain. This CDR3 is CASRQENYGYTF. DNA for the CDR3: TGCGCCAGCAGGCAGGAAAACTATGGCTACACCTTC.